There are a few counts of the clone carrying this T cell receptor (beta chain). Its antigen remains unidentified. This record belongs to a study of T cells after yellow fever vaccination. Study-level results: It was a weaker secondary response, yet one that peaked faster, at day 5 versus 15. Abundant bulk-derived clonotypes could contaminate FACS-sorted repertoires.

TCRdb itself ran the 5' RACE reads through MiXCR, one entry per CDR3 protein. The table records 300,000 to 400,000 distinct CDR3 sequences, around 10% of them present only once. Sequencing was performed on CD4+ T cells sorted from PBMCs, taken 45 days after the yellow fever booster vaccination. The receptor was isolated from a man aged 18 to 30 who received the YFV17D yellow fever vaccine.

The CDR3 DNA reads as TGCAGTGCCCCAGGACAGGGTGTCGCAGATACGCAGTATTTT. It encodes CSAPGQGVADTQYF. The chain couples TRBV20-1 to TRBJ2-3; 8 positions agree with TRBD1. Looked up from germline, CDR1 is DFQATT and CDR2 is SNEGSKA (reference sequence). The CDR3 runs to 14 residues. V was pared by 6 bases and J by 4 bases, with 9 bases of the junction left unmatched.